This section outlines one T cell receptor (beta chain) sequence together with its context. This clonotype showed up many times. Its cognate antigen has yet to be identified. The input lacks base qualities; no much larger clone sits a single base away. The data belong to a study of neurological immune-mediated disorders (dated by TCRdb to the late 2010s). Some background on the complete study: Using UMI-based sequencing, the study compared peripheral blood TCR-beta repertoires from patients with HTLV-I-associated myelopathy (HAM/TSP), patients with multiple sclerosis, and healthy controls. The cohort was made up of approximately 65 subjects, consisting of around 14 HAM/TSP patients, 34 multiple sclerosis patients and around 20 healthy controls. The roughly 100 TCR-beta libraries covered PBMC samples along with longitudinal samples, technical triplicates, and paired sorted CD4+ and CD8+ T-cell subsets.

cDNA was synthesized by template-switch 5'RACE using a primer with a 10-nucleotide random unique molecular identifier that tagged each TCR transcript. Each sequencing run produced over 190 million TCR-beta sequences covering 15-18 subjects. The RNeasy kit was used for extraction of total RNA. Using the KAPA Real-time Library Amplification kit, TCR-beta VDJ regions were amplified with primers for the TCR constant region and the 5'RACE anchor. Sample indexes and Illumina adaptors were added in a first PCR, and a second PCR then increased library yield. After Ampure bead purification, the TCR product of roughly 650 bp was size-selected on a 2% E-gel SizeSelection system. Before pooling, library quality was checked on a Bioanalyzer, concentration was measured with Qubit, and libraries were quantified with the Kapa Library Quantification kit. Paired-end 2 x 150 bp sequencing of the libraries was performed on an Illumina HiSeq 2500. To increase sequence diversity, roughly 24-32% phiX was spiked into each library pool. The published analysis was carried out like this. The UMI-based MiGEC pipeline processed quality-filtered reads and removed over 80% of raw TCR sequences during error correction. IMGT germline references were used for aligning VDJ genes, and each clonotype was defined as a unique CDR3 amino acid sequence together with its V-J genes. Clonal expansion, Shannon diversity, and CDR3 relatedness (CalcPairwiseDistances, ClusterSamples) were evaluated with VDJtools, and phylogenetic trees were built with CLCbio workbench. Clones with at least 8 unique UMIs were defined as expanded, with this threshold being based on coefficient-of-variation modelling across technical triplicates. Using fastp at Q25 and MiXCR, TCRdb reprocessed the public reads and kept productive beta chains. CDR3 protein sequences are deduplicated, and each keeps its most common genes and DNA. The V and J calls follow TCRdb's processing rather than the paper's. A total of around 20,000 distinct CDR3 sequences appear in this sample, 5.5% to 8% of them only once. 35% to 55% of the sample lies in the top ten.

Trimming at the junction amounts to 2 bases on V and 5 bases on J, and the germline ends lie 4 bases apart. Based on the germline V gene, the CDR1 and CDR2 sequences are MNHEY and SVGAGI. Its CDR3 holds 12 amino acids, cysteine through phenylalanine. Only CDR3 DNA remains: 36 bases, in frame from the first base. Blood bank volunteers in Maryland, USA served as the healthy controls. For sorted-subset TCR libraries, approximately 910,000 sorted CD4+ or CD8+ T cells were used. Peripheral blood underwent Ficoll-Hypaque density gradient centrifugation to isolate PBMCs, which were then cryopreserved in liquid nitrogen. Paired sorted CD4+ and CD8+ subsets came from healthy controls, HAM/TSP patients and MS patients. The paper's findings and limits, for the study overall: The highest TCR clonal expansion was observed in HAM/TSP patients, whereas the lowest was observed in MS patients, even when compared with healthy controls. No identical CDR3 amino acid sequences were found to be shared among expanded clones across subjects, suggesting that TCR-beta repertoires were private in all groups.

This TCR was sampled from a man in his late teens or twenties in good health. Sequenced material: CD8+ T cells from blood. The receptor chain draws on TRBV6-5 and TRBJ2-1; the D gene cannot be named for sure. CDR3 reads: CASSYDDNEQFF. DNA sequence: TGTGCCAGCAGTTACGACGACAATGAGCAGTTCTTC.